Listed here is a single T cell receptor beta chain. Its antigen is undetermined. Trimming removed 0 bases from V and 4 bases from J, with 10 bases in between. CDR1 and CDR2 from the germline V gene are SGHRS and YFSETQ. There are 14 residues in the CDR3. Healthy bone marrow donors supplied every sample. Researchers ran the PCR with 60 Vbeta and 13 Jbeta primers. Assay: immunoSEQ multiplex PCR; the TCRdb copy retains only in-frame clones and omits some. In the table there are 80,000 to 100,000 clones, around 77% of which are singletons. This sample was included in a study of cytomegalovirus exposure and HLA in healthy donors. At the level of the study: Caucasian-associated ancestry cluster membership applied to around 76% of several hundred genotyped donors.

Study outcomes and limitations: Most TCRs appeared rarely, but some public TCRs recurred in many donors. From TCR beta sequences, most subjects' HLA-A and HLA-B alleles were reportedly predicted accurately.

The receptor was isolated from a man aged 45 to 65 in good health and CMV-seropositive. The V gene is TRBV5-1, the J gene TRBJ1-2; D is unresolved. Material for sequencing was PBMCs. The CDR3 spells CASSLDRGTYGYTF. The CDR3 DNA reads TGCGCCAGCAGCTTGGATCGAGGAACCTATGGCTACACCTTC.